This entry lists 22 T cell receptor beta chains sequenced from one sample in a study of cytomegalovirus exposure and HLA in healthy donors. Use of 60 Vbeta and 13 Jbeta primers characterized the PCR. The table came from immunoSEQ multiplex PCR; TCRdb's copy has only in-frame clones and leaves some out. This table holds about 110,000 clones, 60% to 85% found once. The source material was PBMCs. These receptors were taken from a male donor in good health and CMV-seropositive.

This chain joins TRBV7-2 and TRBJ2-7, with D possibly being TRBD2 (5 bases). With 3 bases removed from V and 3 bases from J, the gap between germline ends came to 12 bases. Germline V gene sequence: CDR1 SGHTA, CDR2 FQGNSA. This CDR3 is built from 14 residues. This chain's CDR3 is CASSFSDRGYEQYF. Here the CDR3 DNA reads TGTGCCAGCAGCTTCTCCGACCGGGGCTACGAGCAGTACTTC.

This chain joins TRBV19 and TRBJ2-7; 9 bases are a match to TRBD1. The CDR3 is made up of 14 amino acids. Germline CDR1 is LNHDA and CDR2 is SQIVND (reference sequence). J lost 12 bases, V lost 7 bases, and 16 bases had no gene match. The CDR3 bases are TGTGCCAGTACCCCTCGGCCGGGCGGGACAGGGTTGTACTTC. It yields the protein CASTPRPGGTGLYF.

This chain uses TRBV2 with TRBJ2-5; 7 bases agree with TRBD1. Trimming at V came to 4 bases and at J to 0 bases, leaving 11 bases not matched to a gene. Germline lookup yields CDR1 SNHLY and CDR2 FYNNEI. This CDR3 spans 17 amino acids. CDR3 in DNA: TGTGCCAGCAGTGGTACAGGGGACGGTTTTTACCAAGAGACCCAGTACTTC. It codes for CASSGTGDGFYQETQYF.

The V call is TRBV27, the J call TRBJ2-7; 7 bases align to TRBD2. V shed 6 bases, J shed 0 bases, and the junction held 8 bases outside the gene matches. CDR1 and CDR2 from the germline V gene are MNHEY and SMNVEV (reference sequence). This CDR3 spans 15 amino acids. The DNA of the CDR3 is TGTGCCAGCAGGACTTGGGGGGGAAGCTCCTACGAGCAGTACTTC. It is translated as CASRTWGGSSYEQYF.

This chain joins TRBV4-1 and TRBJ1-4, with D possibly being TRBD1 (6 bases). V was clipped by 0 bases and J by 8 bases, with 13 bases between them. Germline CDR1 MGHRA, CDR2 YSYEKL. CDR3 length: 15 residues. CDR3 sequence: CASSQEGARGEKLFF. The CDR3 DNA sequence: TGCGCCAGCAGCCAAGAGGGGGCGCGAGGAGAAAAACTGTTTTTT.

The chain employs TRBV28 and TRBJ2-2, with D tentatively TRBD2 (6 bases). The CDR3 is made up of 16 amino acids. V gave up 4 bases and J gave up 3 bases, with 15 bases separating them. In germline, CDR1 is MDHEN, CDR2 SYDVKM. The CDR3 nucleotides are TGTGCCAGCAGTTCCCATCTGCGGGGCGACACCGGGGAGCTGTTTTTT. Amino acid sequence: CASSSHLRGDTGELFF. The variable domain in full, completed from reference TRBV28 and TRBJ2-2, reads DVKVTQSSRYLVKRTGEKVFLECVQDMDHENMFWYRQDPGLGLRLIYFSYDVKMKEKGDIPEGYSVSREKKERFSLILESASTNQTSMYLCASSSHLRGDTGELFFGEGSRLTVL.

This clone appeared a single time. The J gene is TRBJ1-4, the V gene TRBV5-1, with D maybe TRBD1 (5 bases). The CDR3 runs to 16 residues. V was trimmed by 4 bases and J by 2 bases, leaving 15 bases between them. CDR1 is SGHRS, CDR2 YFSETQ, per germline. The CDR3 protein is CASSINIGGTNEKLFF. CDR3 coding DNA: TGCGCCAGCAGCATCAATATTGGGGGGACTAATGAAAAACTGTTTTTT.

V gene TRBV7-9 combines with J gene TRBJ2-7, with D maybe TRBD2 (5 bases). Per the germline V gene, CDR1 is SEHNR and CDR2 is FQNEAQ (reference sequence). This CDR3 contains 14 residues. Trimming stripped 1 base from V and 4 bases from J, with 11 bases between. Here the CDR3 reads CASSLGYGLYEQYF. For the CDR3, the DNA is TGTGCCAGCAGCTTAGGCTACGGACTGTACGAGCAGTACTTC.

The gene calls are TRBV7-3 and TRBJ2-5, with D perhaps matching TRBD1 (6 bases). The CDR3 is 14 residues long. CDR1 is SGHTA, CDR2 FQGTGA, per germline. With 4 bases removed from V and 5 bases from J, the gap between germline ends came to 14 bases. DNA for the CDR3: TGTGCCAGCAGCTCCACAGGGTTTTTGGAGACCCAGTACTTC. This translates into CASSSTGFLETQYF.

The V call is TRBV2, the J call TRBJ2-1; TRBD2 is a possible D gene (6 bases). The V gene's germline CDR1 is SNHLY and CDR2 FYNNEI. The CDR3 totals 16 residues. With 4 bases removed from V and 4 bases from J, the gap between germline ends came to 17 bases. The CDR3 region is CASSVGGTTIYNEQFF. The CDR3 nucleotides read TGTGCCAGCAGTGTTGGCGGGACCACGATTTACAATGAGCAGTTCTTC.

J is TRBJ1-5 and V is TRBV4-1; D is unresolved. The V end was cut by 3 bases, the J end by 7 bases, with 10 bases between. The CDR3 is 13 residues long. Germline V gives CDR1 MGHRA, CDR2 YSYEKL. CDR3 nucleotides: TGCGCCAGCAGCCAGGCGGCCTTCCAGCCCCAGCATTTT. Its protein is CASSQAAFQPQHF.

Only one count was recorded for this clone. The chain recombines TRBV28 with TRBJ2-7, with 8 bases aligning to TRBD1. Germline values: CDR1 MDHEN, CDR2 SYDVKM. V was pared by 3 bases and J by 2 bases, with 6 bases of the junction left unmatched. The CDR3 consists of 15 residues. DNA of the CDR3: TGTGCCAGCAGTTTCCCTATGACAGGGGCCTACGAGCAGTACTTC. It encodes CASSFPMTGAYEQYF.

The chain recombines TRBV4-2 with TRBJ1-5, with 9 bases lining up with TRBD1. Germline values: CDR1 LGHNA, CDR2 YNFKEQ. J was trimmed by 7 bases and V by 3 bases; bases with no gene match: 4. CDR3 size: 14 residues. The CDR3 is CASSQTGGGQPQHF. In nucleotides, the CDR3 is TGTGCCAGCAGCCAGACAGGGGGAGGACAGCCCCAGCATTTT.

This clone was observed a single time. The CDR3 sequence: CAHTGGPRGNEQFF. The DNA for the CDR3 is TGTGCCCACACGGGGGGGCCCAGGGGCAATGAGCAGTTCTTC. This chain uses TRBV28 with TRBJ2-1, with TRBD2 matching over 8 bases. The CDR3 runs to 14 residues. In germline, CDR1 is MDHEN, CDR2 SYDVKM. Trimming took 11 bases from V and 6 from J; bases not matched to a gene: 12.

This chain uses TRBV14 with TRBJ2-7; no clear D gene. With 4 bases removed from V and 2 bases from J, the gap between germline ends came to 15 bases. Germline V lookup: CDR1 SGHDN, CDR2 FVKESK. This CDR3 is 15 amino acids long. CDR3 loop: CASSLNLGLTYEQYF. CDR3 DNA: TGTGCCAGCAGCCTGAATCTGGGCCTAACCTACGAGCAGTACTTC.

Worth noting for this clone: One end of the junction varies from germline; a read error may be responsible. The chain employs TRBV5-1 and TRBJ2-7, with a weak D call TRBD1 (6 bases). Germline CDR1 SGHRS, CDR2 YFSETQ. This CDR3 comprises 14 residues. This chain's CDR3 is CANSLNLGANEQYF. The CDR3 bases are TGCGCCAACAGCCTTAATCTGGGGGCGAACGAGCAGTACTTC.

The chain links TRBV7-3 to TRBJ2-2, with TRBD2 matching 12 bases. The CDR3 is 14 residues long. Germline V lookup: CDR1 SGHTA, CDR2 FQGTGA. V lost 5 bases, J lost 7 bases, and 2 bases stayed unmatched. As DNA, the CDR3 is TGTGCCAGCAGCCCTAGCGGGGGGGTCGGGGAGCTGTTTTTT. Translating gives CASSPSGGVGELFF.

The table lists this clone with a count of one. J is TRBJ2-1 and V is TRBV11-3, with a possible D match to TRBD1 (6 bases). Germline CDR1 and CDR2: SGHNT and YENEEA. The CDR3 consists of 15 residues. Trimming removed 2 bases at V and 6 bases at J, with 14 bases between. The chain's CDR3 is CASSLRSTGSNEQFF. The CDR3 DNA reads TGTGCCAGCAGCTTAAGATCCACAGGGAGCAATGAGCAGTTCTTC.

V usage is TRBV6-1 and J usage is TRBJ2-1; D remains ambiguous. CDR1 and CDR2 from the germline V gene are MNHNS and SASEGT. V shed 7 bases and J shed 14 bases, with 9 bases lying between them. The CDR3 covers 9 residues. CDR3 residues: CASNKAEFF. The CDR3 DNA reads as TGTGCCAGCAATAAGGCGGAGTTCTTC.

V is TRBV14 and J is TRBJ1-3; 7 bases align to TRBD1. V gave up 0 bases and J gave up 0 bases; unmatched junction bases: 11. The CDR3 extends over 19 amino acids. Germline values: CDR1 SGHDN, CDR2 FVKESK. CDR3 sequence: CASSQDRRGGQVSGNTIYF. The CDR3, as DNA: TGTGCCAGCAGCCAAGATCGTCGAGGTGGACAGGTCTCTGGAAACACCATATATTTT.

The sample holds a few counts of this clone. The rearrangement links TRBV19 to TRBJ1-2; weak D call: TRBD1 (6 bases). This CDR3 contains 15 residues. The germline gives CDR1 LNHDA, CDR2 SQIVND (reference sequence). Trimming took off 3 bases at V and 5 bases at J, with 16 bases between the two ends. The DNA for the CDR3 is TGTGCCAGTAGTATGAACGGACAGACAAGATATGGCTACACCTTC. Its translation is CASSMNGQTRYGYTF.

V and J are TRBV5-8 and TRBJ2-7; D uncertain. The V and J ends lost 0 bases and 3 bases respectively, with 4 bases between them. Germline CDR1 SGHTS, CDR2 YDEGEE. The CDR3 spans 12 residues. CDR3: CASSLANYEQYF. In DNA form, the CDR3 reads TGTGCCAGCAGCTTGGCCAACTACGAGCAGTACTTC.